The present TCR beta chain was sequenced within a study of T and B cells in COVID-19 patients (dated by TCRdb to the early 2020s). Background on the whole study: In this study, adaptive immunity was profiled in COVID-19 patients who either had active infection or had recovered, using TRB and IGH repertoire sequencing of peripheral blood. In the active-infection cohort, about 90% of the roughly 20 patients had comorbidities linked to unfavorable COVID-19 outcome. Repertoire analyses used an age-matched reference group of approximately 42 healthy donors who were negative for COVID-19 antibodies as the comparison. Up to roughly 10 follow-up blood samples were collected per patient, with some samples spanning different disease stages in the same individual. Patients in the recovered cohort had a median age of around 34 years, compared with around 70 years for patients in the active-infection cohort. A recovered cohort was made up of about 18 patients contributing under 25 samples, mostly after mild to moderate COVID-19 managed as outpatients. Two patients belonged to both the recovered and active cohorts because samples were available from active disease and after recovery. The TCR and BCR sequence repository comprised 37 patients and about 71 time points, with over 7 million TCR sequences analysed. In the active-infection cohort, about 60% of the 20 patients were critically ill and required mechanical ventilation or ECMO. Results and caveats for the whole study, not just this receptor: In active COVID-19, TRB repertoires were highly clonal, while at recovery, diversity and richness increased above the levels seen in healthy donors. Strongly skewed TRBV/TRBJ gene usage was reported in patients with COVID-19. It was stated that prospective validation of the reported TCR clusters was required before the clusters could be put to clinical use. Few blood samples were available from mildly ill patients while symptoms were present or from severe cases at early time points. A total of approximately 2,300 exclusive TCR clusters, including 31 low-pGen clusters, were found in the recovered cohort. Specific T cell subsets (CD4+/Treg/CD8+) and sorted SARS-CoV-2-responsive or tetramer+ T cells had not yet been sequenced, and these experiments were ongoing. The size of the cohort was considered insufficient for assessing HLA contributions to COVID-19 susceptibility or severity.

For sequencing, an Illumina MiSeq was employed. Multiplex PCR with BIOMED2 TRB-A/B primer pools was used to amplify TRB rearrangements. Illumina-compatible adapters and 7-nucleotide sample barcodes were attached to the amplicons in two consecutive PCRs. Phusion HS II polymerase was used for all library PCRs. Amplicons were purified from gel with the NucleoSpin Gel and PCR Clean-up kit, quantified on Qubit, and pooled at around 4 nM. Amplicon pool quality was checked on an Agilent 2100 Bioanalyzer before Illumina next-generation sequencing. Per the source publication's procedure: Annotation of TRB rearrangements was performed with MiXCR 3.0.8 using the default MiXCR reference library. Non-productive reads and sequences with fewer than 2 reads were excluded, and each unique CDR3 nucleotide sequence counted as one clone. R 3.5.1 was used to calculate clonality, diversity, richness and V-J gene usage. GLIPH2 was used to cluster TCRs based on CDR3 similarity, and OLGA was used to calculate the generation probabilities. GLIPH2 clusters were kept only if they contained at least four unique TCR clonotypes found in at least three individuals. The public reads were reprocessed in TCRdb via fastp at Q25 and MiXCR, keeping in-frame beta chains. Duplicate CDR3 protein sequences are folded into a single record with the most common DNA and genes. TCRdb, rather than the study authors, made the V and J calls. In this sample the table shows 8,000 to 9,500 distinct CDR3 sequences, about a third of which occur a single time. The ten most abundant clones make up about 50% of the sample.

TRB repertoires were amplified using about 230-550 ng of genomic DNA isolated from blood. Points on this clonotype: Its antigen is not yet known. No per-base quality is available; no much larger clone lies one base away.

The CDR3 runs 15 amino acids, cysteine and phenylalanine included. The kept DNA is CDR3 alone, 45 bases in frame from the first base. V is trimmed back by 0 bases and J by 4 bases, and the junction contains 2 bases that no gene match accounts for. The germline V gene gives CDR1 as MNHEY and CDR2 as SVGAGI. This chain joins TRBV6-5 to TRBJ2-7, and TRBD1 matches 11 of the central bases. Material: blood. The origin of this receptor is a human donor with active COVID-19. The CDR3 in this case is CASSYSRDRGYEQYF. The DNA is TGTGCCAGCAGTTACTCCCGGGACAGGGGGTACGAGCAGTACTTC.